The entry that follows covers one T cell receptor beta chain sequence. The antigen is unknown. This same CDR3 is encoded by further DNA sequences in the sample. The method was immunoSEQ multiplex PCR; TCRdb's version includes in-frame clones alone and lacks a portion of them. This table holds roughly 130,000 clones, around 90% found once. This entry belongs to a study of T cell responses to AZD1222 COVID-19 vaccine. Findings and caveats of the study: No repertoire was sampled before or during the peak T cell response, only after it. Along spike, vaccine-associated CD4 TCRs were found throughout, with dominance at 160-218 and 743-854. Seropositive at baseline were only six AZD1222 recipients. Variant regions that are unmutated are reportedly the target of nearly half of spike-specific TCRs.

Germline assignment: CDR1 SGDLS and CDR2 YYNGEE. V trimming: 2 bases; J trimming: 3 bases; junction bases outside the gene matches: 3. The CDR3 is made up of 14 amino acids. Material: peripheral blood, obtained on day 0 of AZD1222 vaccination. J is TRBJ1-2 and V is TRBV9, with 8 nucleotides matching TRBD1. This receptor was taken from an adult in good health. CDR3 DNA sequence: TGTGCCAGCAGCGTCGGGACAGGTGACTATGGCTACACCTTC. This encodes CASSVGTGDYGYTF.